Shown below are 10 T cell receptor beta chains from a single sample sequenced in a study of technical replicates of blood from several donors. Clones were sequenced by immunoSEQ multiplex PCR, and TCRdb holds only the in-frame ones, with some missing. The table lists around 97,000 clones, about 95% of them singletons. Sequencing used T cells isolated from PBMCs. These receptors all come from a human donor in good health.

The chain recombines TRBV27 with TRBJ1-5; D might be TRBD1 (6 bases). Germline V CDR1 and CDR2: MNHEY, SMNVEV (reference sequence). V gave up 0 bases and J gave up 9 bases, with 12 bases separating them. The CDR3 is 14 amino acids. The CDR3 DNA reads TGTGCCAGCAGTTTATCCGGGGGGCGATGGCCCCAGCATTTT. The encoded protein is CASSLSGGRWPQHF.

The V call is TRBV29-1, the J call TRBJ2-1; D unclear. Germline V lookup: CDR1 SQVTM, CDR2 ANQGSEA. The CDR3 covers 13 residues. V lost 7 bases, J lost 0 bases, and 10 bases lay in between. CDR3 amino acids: CSAILSSYNEQFF. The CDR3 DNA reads TGCAGCGCCATTCTGAGCTCCTACAATGAGCAGTTCTTC.

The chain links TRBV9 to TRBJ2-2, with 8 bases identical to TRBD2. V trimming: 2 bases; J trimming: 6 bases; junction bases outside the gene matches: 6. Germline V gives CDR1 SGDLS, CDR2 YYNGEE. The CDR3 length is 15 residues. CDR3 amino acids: CASSVRSGTAGELFF. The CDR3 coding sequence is TGTGCCAGCAGCGTTCGTAGCGGGACGGCCGGGGAGCTGTTTTTT.

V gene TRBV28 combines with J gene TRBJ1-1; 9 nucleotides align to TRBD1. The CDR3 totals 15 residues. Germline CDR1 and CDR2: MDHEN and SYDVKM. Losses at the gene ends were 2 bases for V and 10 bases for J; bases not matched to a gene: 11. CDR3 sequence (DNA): TGTGCCAGCAGTTTAACACCGGGACAGGGTCTCGGAGCTTTCTTT. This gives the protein CASSLTPGQGLGAFF.

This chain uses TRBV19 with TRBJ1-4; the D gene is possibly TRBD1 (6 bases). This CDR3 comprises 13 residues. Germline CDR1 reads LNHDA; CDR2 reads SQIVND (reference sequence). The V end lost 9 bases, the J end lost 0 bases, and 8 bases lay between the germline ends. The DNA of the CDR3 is TGTGCCAGCAGGGGCGCAACTAATGAAAAACTGTTTTTT. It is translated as CASRGATNEKLFF.

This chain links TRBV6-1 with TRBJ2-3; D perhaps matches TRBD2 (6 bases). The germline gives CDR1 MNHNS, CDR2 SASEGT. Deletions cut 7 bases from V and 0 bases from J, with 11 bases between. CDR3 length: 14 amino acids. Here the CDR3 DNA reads TGTGCCAGCACTTCCGCGGGAAGCACAGATACGCAGTATTTT. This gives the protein CASTSAGSTDTQYF.

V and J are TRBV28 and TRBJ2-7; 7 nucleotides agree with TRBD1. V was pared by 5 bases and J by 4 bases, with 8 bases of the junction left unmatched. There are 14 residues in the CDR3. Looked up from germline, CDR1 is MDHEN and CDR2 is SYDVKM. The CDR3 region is CASSVRGLGYEQYF. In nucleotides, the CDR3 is TGTGCCAGCAGTGTAAGGGGGCTGGGGTACGAGCAGTACTTC.

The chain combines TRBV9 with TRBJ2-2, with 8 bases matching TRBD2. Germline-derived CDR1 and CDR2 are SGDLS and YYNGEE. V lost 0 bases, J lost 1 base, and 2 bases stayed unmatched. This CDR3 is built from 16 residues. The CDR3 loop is CASSVGGLGNTGELFF. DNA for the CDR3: TGTGCCAGCAGCGTAGGGGGACTAGGGAACACCGGGGAGCTGTTTTTT.

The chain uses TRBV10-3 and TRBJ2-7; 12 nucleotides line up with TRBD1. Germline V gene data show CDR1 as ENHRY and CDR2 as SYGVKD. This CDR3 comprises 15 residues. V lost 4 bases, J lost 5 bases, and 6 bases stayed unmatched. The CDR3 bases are TGTGCCATCAGTGGGACCGGGACAGGGGGCCACGAGCAGTACTTC. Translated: CAISGTGTGGHEQYF.

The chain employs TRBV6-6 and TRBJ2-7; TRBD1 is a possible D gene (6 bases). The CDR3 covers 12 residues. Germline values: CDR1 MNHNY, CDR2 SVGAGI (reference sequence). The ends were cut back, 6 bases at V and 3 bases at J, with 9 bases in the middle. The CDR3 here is CASRQGVYEQYF. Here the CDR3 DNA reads TGTGCCAGCAGACAGGGTGTCTACGAGCAGTACTTC.